The present TCR beta chain was sequenced within a study of blood T cell repertoires in COVID-19. For the study at large: Acute and convalescent COVID-19 samples came from the United States, Italy and Spain.

The table lists this clone with a count of one. Followed longitudinally, the Seattle patients had been enrolled during active infection. As originally analysed: Estimation of nucleated cell counts was performed using reference gene primer amplification. TCRdb's table, derived via immunoSEQ multiplex PCR, lists solely in-frame clones and lacks some. V and J calls plus clone size are reproduced from that table; the DNA served to infer D and trimming. Here the sample spans roughly 290,000 clones, approximately 90% being singletons. The germline V gene encodes CDR1 SEHNR and CDR2 FQNEAQ (reference sequence). The CDR3 contains 16 residues. The trim removed 3 bases at V and 5 bases at J, leaving 10 bases unmatched.

The sequencing sample was made of peripheral blood. The sequence was obtained from a woman aged 25 to 39 with COVID-19, enrolled during active disease. This chain joins TRBV7-9 and TRBJ1-2; 9 nucleotides agree with TRBD1. CDR3 DNA sequence: TGTGCCAGCAGCTTCTCAGGACAGGGGCAGAGGTATGGCTACACCTTC. Amino acids: CASSFSGQGQRYGYTF.